These T cell receptor beta chains were read from a single sample in a study of blood T cell repertoires in COVID-19. Method: immunoSEQ multiplex PCR; TCRdb's copy keeps in-frame clones and lacks some. Of 140,000 to 150,000 clones listed, around 90% are singletons. The sample taken for sequencing was peripheral blood. The source is a man between 65 and 85 years old with acute or convalescent COVID-19. Each CDR3 is given with its conserved first and last residue. Each record gives: J gene, clone size, V gene, CDR3 protein. Some rows mark clone size as missing; the rest say once, few, many or name a class of expanded clone.

>TRBJ1-2|.|TRBV7-2
CASSFSGGNGYTF
>TRBJ1-6|.|TRBV11-2
CASSSFGSRGGEVRALHF
>TRBJ1-5|.|TRBV2
CASSPGTTYSNQPQHF
>TRBJ2-5|.|TRBV30
CAWSVGGVEETQYF
>TRBJ2-1|.|TRBV7-2
CASSFGQGAAGVAYNEQFF
>TRBJ1-5|.|TRBV30
CAWSRQLGGFQPQHF
>TRBJ2-1|once|TRBV5-1
CASSLVAAGGRINEQFF
>TRBJ1-5|.|TRBV28
CASSLTVNQPQHF
>TRBJ2-2|.|TRBV29-1
CSVELSTGVTGELFF
>TRBJ2-3|.|TRBV27
CASSQRGGPGGYTDTQYF
>TRBJ2-1|.|TRBV12-3/TRBV12-4
CASSDSSLQFF
>TRBJ2-5|.|TRBV5-1
CASSVVVAGGVETQYF
>TRBJ2-1|.|TRBV5-1
CASSPGGPDNEQFF
>TRBJ2-1|.|TRBV14
CASSQVSTGKGEQFF
>TRBJ2-3|few|TRBV18
CASSPQQLAGYTDTQYF
>TRBJ2-1|.|TRBV5-1
CASSFVIAGHSSYNEQFF
>TRBJ1-1|.|TRBV6-1
CASSEDRWSVLDTEAFF
>TRBJ1-2|.|TRBV28
CASRGWGGEDSYTF
>TRBJ1-2|.|TRBV2
CASSEGQFYGYTF
>TRBJ2-5|.|TRBV29-1
CSVAQTTGASRAQYF
>TRBJ1-2|.|TRBV6-5
CASSYVARGVHGYTF
>TRBJ2-2|.|TRBV7-2
CASSLAIEGTGELFF
>TRBJ1-1|.|TRBV10-3
CAISRQGQNTEAFF
>TRBJ2-3|.|TRBV28
CASRRTGPTDTQYF
>TRBJ1-4|.|TRBV25-1
CASNRDSNEKLFF
>TRBJ2-7|.|TRBV18
CASSPPGGVGEQYF
>TRBJ1-1|.|TRBV5-1
CASSLLQGRMNTEAFF
>TRBJ1-2|.|TRBV14
CASSQSTAGFYGYTF
>TRBJ1-6|few|TRBV18
CASSPRSRDNSPLHF
>TRBJ1-2|.|TRBV3-1/TRBV3-2
CASSQGPDGYTF
>TRBJ2-5|.|TRBV27
CASSFRSPALRDRGGETQYF
>TRBJ2-2|few|TRBV5-1
CASSLSRTGGNTGELFF
>TRBJ1-1|.|TRBV28
CASSRTGGARTEAFF
>TRBJ2-7|.|TRBV18
CASSTSGTGGREQYF
>TRBJ2-3|.|TRBV7-9
CASSLGRGGGDTQYF
>TRBJ2-5|.|TRBV27
CASSRTGGKTQYF
>TRBJ1-1|.|TRBV3-1/TRBV3-2
CASSPQGAKGEAFF
>TRBJ2-1|.|TRBV30
CAWSARGHAYNEQFF
>TRBJ1-5|.|TRBV18
CASSPGRGSNQPQHF
>TRBJ1-1|few|TRBV7-2
CASSLGPRGTNTEAFF
>TRBJ2-2|few|TRBV30
CAGNREGAGELFF